Listed below are T cell receptor beta chains from one sample, sequenced in a study of blood T cell repertoires in COVID-19. Assay used: immunoSEQ multiplex PCR; TCRdb lists only in-frame clones, some missing. The profile covers about 62,000 clones, with around 83% appearing a single time and just under 6.5% taken by the ten largest. Specimen: peripheral blood. The receptor source for this set is a human donor in a cohort sampled during active COVID-19. CDR3s include the opening cysteine and the closing phenylalanine or tryptophan. D genes are given only for firm matches. Clone size appears in some rows only: once, few, many, or a class for an expanded clone.

D	V	J	size	DNA	CDR3
.	TRBV2	TRBJ2-2	.	TGTGCCAGCAGTGTGGAGCCCGGGGAGCTGTTTTTT	CASSVEPGELFF
.	TRBV7-6	TRBJ1-3	.	TGTGCCAGCAGCCCCAGGGGTTCTGGAAACACCATATATTTT	CASSPRGSGNTIYF
TRBD2	TRBV7-2	TRBJ2-7	.	TGTGCCAGCAGCTTGCTAGCGGGAGGTTCCTACGAGCAGTACTTC	CASSLLAGGSYEQYF
TRBD1	TRBV5-1	TRBJ2-7	.	TGCGCCAGCAGCTTGGCCGGACAGGGGGGAGAGCAGTACTTC	CASSLAGQGGEQYF
.	TRBV13	TRBJ2-5	few	TGTGCCAGCAGCCTATATGGGGGGCAAGAGACCCAGTACTTC	CASSLYGGQETQYF
.	TRBV5-1	TRBJ2-3	once	TGCGCCAGCAGCGGCTTTACAGATACGCAGTATTTT	CASSGFTDTQYF
TRBD2	TRBV11-1	TRBJ2-2	few	TGTGCCAGCAGATTAGCGGGAGTAGCCACCGGGGAGCTGTTTTTT	CASRLAGVATGELFF
TRBD1	TRBV12-5	TRBJ1-1	once	TGTGCTAGTGGTTCGTACAGGGGGCGCACTGAAGCTTTCTTT	CASGSYRGRTEAFF
TRBD2	TRBV3-1/TRBV3-2	TRBJ2-4	.	TGTGCCAGCAGCCAACGGACTAGCGGGGGGGCCGTTCAGTACTTC	CASSQRTSGGAVQYF
TRBD1	TRBV6-5	TRBJ1-2	.	TGTGCCAGCAGTTTTGGACAGGGGGACCACTATGGCTACACCTTC	CASSFGQGDHYGYTF
TRBD2	TRBV5-4	TRBJ2-7	once	TGTGCCAGCAGCTCCCCCGGGGGGTCCGGCTACGAGCAGTACTTC	CASSSPGGSGYEQYF
TRBD2	TRBV7-8	TRBJ2-2	few	TGTGCCAGCAGGAATAGCGGGAGATATAACACCGGGGAGCTGTTTTTT	CASRNSGRYNTGELFF
TRBD2	TRBV19	TRBJ2-7	.	TGTGCCAGTCGGGATAGCGGGAGGGCCCCCTACGAGCAGTACTTC	CASRDSGRAPYEQYF
.	TRBV11-2	TRBJ2-5	.	TGTGCCAGCAGGGAGACGGCGGGAACCCAGTACTTC	CASRETAGTQYF
.	TRBV18	TRBJ2-1	.	TGTGCCAGCTCCGAGGGAACTCCTCCGGGCAATGAGCAGTTCTTC	CASSEGTPPGNEQFF
TRBD2	TRBV5-1	TRBJ2-1	.	TGCGCCAGCAGCTGGATGTCTAGCGGGGAGTACAATGAGCAGTTCTTC	CASSWMSSGEYNEQFF
TRBD1	TRBV5-4	TRBJ2-5	few	TGTGCCAGCAGCCGAACAACAGGGGGAGGAGAGACCCAGTACTTC	CASSRTTGGGETQYF
.	TRBV5-1	TRBJ2-5	once	TGCGCCAGCAGCTTGGTCGGAGGAGATACCCAAGAGACCCAGTACTTC	CASSLVGGDTQETQYF